Below, one T cell receptor beta chain is given with its context. Its antigen is currently unknown. The CDR3 is made up of 16 amino acids. V lost 6 bases and J lost 2, with 17 bases in between. Per the germline V gene, CDR1 is MNHEY and CDR2 is SVGEGT. Assay: immunoSEQ multiplex PCR; the TCRdb copy retains only in-frame clones and omits some. The data show about 20,000 clones, with approximately 70% seen just once and approximately 9.1% held by the top ten. Prior to sequencing, the ViraFEST assay stimulated PBMC with viral peptide pools, which expanded the antigen-specific CD4+ T cells. Culturing for roughly 10 days preceded CD4+ T cell isolation. In the vaccine recipients, nucleocapsid antibodies were negative and there was no prior SARS-CoV-2 infection. Cultures used a few million PBMC per well, 7.5 to 10 IU/ml IL-2 and approximately 10 ug/ml peptides. IL-2 medium supplanted half the medium on days 3 and 7.

The data derive from a study of vaccination effects on CD4 cells after COVID-19. The study, taken as a whole, reports: Relatively few convalescent patients took part in the study, which had no early post-infection timepoints.

The receptor's source is a human donor who received a COVID-19 vaccine. Sequencing was performed on CD4+ T cells from PBMCs cultured with HCoV-NL63 spike peptides, taken before COVID-19 vaccination. The chain couples TRBV6-2 or TRBV6-3 to TRBJ2-1; possible D gene TRBD2, 6 bases. CDR3 residues: CASSTIGTGAYNEQFF. The CDR3 DNA sequence: TGTGCCAGCAGCACAATCGGGACGGGGGCCTACAATGAGCAGTTCTTC.